This T cell receptor beta chain was captured by sequencing in a study of control samples from healthy donors and cancer patients (dated by TCRdb to the early 2020s). Libraries were made using the immunoSEQ multiplex PCR assay. The immuneACCESS repertoire file appears here via TCRdb, limited to in-frame rearrangements. These files lack a portion of the clones; in checked studies, under half of the deficit traces to unresolved V genes, and the cause of the others is not known. The sample table lists some 110,000 clones, 85% to 95% of them with a count of one. Of the sample, roughly 2.6% falls within the top ten clones. Remarks on this clone: Its antigen has not been determined. Per-base quality was not reported, and no clone a single base away is much larger than it.

The CDR3, from cysteine to phenylalanine, totals 15 residues. Only the CDR3 region is kept as DNA, spanning 45 bases read in frame from base 1. In the germline V gene, CDR1 corresponds to SQVTM and CDR2 to ANQGSEA. The trim is 4 bases for V and 5 bases for J, with a gap of 17 bases between the germline ends. Here the chain combines TRBV29-1 and TRBJ2-2, with the D call perhaps TRBD1 or TRBD2, as 5 bases match in each case. The receptor was derived from a man aged 25-45 years in good health. The sample was blood. The CDR3 loop reads CSVVGEGAGTGELFF. The DNA is TGCAGCGTTGTGGGGGAAGGGGCAGGTACCGGGGAGCTGTTTTTT.